The TCR beta chain under discussion was sequenced for a study of cytotoxic CD8 clonotypes in ibrutinib-treated CLL. Overall study findings and caveats: Clonality was higher at ibrutinib response and returned toward baseline at progression. Public clonotypes were seen rarely and were contracted or stable on treatment.

The germline V gene encodes CDR1 MDHEN and CDR2 SYDVKM. This CDR3 comprises 14 residues. J gave up 2 bases and V 7 bases, and 8 bases lay outside the gene matches. On this clone: The antigen remains undetermined.

Extraction of approximately 2 micrograms of genomic DNA from cryopreserved PBMCs supplied material for TCR beta libraries. The protocol was immunoSEQ multiplex PCR, while the TCRdb copy is restricted to in-frame clones and leaves out a portion. The sample consists of 76,000 or so clones, roughly 83% of them appearing once. The sample here was PBMCs, taken after 24 months of ibrutinib treatment. This rearrangement joins TRBV28 to TRBJ2-7; TRBD1 agrees at 7 bases. The clonotype comes from a human donor with chronic lymphocytic leukemia. CDR3 in amino acids: CASTFQGVAYEQYF. The DNA of the CDR3 is TGTGCCAGCACCTTTCAGGGGGTCGCCTACGAGCAGTACTTC.